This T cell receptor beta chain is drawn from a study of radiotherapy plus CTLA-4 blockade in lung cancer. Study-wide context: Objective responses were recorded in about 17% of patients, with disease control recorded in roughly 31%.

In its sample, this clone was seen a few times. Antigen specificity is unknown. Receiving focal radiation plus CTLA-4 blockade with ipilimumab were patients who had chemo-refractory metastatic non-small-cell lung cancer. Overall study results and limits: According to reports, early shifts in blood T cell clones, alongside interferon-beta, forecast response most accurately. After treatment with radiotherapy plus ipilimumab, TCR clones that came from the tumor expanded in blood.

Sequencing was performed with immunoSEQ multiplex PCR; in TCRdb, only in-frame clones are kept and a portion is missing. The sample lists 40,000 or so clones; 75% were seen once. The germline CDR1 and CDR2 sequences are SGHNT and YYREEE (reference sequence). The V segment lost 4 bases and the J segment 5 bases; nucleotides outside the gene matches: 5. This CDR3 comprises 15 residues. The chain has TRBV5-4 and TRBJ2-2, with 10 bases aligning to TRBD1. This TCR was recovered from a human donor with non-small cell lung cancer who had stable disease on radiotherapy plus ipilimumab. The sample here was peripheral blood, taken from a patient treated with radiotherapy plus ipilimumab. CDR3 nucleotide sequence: TGTGCCAGCAGCCCTCCGGGACAGGGGACCGGGGAGCTGTTTTTT. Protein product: CASSPPGQGTGELFF.